A selection of T cell receptor beta chains follows, all from one sample in a study of blood T cell repertoires in COVID-19. The data were produced by immunoSEQ multiplex PCR, yet TCRdb's version contains in-frame clones alone and is incomplete. Of roughly 200,000 clones in the sample, about 83% were seen once. The sequencing sample was made of PBMCs or T cells enriched from blood (not recorded which). The source of these receptors is a middle-aged man with acute COVID-19. The CDR3 runs from the conserved cysteine through the conserved F or W. D genes are given only for firm matches. Clone size is stated in some rows and not others, as once, few, many or a class when expanded.

TRBV10-3	.	14	TRBJ2-7	.	TGTGCCACCTCAGAGGCAGACGTCGCCCACGAGCAGTACTTC	CATSEADVAHEQYF
TRBV5-4	.	15	TRBJ2-1	.	TGTGCCAGCAGCTTTAGTGAGAGCTCCTACAATGAGCAGTTCTTC	CASSFSESSYNEQFF
TRBV29-1	once	16	TRBJ2-1	.	TGCAGCGTTGGCATTCTGGACAGTGATGAAGCAGACGAGCAGTTCTTC	CSVGILDSDEADEQFF
TRBV10-3	once	13	TRBJ1-1	.	TGTGCCATCAGTGAGTGGGGCGGCACTGAAGCTTTCTTT	CAISEWGGTEAFF
TRBV9	.	15	TRBJ1-2	TRBD1	TGTGCCAGCAGCTTAACCGGGACAGGGGGCTATGGCTACACCTTC	CASSLTGTGGYGYTF
TRBV7-2	few	14	TRBJ1-5	TRBD1	TGTGCCAGCAGCACGGGACAGGGGCGACAGCCCCAGCATTTT	CASSTGQGRQPQHF
TRBV4-1	.	15	TRBJ2-7	TRBD2	TGCGCCAGCAGCCCCTGGACTAGCGGGGCCTACGAGCAGTACTTC	CASSPWTSGAYEQYF
TRBV28	.	14	TRBJ1-5	TRBD1	TGTGCCAGCGTCGGACAGGGGCGTTATCAGCCCCAGCATTTT	CASVGQGRYQPQHF
TRBV24-1	few	13	TRBJ1-5	.	TGTGCCACCAGTGGAACAGGGAATCAGCCCCAGCATTTT	CATSGTGNQPQHF
TRBV11-2	.	14	TRBJ1-1	.	TGTGCCAGCAGCTTCTCGGGAGGACCCGACTGGGCTTTCTTT	CASSFSGGPDWAFF
TRBV28	once	12	TRBJ2-2	.	TGTGCCAGCAGTTTACTTCCGGGGGAGCTGTTTTTT	CASSLLPGELFF
TRBV6-6	.	19	TRBJ2-3	TRBD2	TGTGCCAGCAGCCGAAAACTAGCGGGAGGAAGGGTGGCGCGGGATACGCAGTATTTT	CASSRKLAGGRVARDTQYF